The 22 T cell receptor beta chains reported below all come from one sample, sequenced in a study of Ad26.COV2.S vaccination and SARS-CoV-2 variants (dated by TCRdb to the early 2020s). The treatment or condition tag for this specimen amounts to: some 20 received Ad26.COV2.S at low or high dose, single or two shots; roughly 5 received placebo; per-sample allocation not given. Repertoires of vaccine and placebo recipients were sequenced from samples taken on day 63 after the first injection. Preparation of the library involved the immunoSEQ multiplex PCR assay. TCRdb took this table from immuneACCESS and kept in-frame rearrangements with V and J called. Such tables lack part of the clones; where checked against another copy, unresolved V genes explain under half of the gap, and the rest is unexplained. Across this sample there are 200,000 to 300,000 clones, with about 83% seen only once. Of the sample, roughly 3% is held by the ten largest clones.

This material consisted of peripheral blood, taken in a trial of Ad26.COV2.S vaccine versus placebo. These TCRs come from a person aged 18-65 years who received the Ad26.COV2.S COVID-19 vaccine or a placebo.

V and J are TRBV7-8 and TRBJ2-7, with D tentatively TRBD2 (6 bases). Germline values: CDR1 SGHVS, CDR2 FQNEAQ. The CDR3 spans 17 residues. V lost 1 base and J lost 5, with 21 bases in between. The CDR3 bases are TGTGCCAGCAGCTTAGGGGTCGGCGGGGTCGGGCAAAACGAGCAGTACTTC. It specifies CASSLGVGGVGQNEQYF. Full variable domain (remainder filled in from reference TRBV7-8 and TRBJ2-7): GAGVSQSPRYKVAKRGQDVALRCDPISGHVSLFWYQQALGQGPEFLTYFQNEAQLDKSGLPSDRFFAERPEGSVSTLKIQRTQQEDSAVYLCASSLGVGGVGQNEQYFGPGTRLTVT.

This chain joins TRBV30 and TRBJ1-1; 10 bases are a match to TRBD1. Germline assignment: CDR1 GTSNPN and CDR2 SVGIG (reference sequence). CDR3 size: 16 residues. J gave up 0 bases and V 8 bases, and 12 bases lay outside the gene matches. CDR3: CASDRGRSLMNTEAFF. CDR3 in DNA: TGTGCCAGCGACAGGGGGCGATCCCTTATGAACACTGAAGCTTTCTTT.

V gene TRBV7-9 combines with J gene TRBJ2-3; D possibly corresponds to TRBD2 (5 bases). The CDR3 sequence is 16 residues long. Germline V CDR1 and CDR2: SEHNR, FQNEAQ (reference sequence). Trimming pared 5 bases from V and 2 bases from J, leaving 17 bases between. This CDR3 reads CASSQHPGVDTDTQYF. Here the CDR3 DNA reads TGTGCCAGCAGCCAACACCCCGGGGTTGACACAGATACGCAGTATTTT.

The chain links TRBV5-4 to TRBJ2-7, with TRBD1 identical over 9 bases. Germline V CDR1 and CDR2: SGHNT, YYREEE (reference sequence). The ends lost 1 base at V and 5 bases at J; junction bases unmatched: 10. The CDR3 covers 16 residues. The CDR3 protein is CASSLTATGGWDEQYF. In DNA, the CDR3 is TGTGCCAGCAGCTTGACCGCGACAGGGGGTTGGGACGAGCAGTACTTC.

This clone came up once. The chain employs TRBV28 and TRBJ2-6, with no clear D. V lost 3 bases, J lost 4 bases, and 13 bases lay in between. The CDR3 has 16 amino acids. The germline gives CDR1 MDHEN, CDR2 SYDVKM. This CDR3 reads CASSFETTPGANVLTF. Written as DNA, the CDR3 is TGTGCCAGCAGTTTCGAGACGACTCCAGGGGCCAACGTCCTGACTTTC. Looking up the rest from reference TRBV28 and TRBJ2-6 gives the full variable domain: DVKVTQSSRYLVKRTGEKVFLECVQDMDHENMFWYRQDPGLGLRLIYFSYDVKMKEKGDIPEGYSVSREKKERFSLILESASTNQTSMYLCASSFETTPGANVLTFGAGSRLTVL.

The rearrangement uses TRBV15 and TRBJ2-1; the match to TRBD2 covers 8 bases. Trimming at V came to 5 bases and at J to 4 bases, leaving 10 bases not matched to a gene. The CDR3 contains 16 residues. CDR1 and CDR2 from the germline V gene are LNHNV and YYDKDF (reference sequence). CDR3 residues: CATSPWQTSAYNEQFF. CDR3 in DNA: TGTGCCACCAGCCCCTGGCAGACTAGCGCTTACAATGAGCAGTTCTTC.

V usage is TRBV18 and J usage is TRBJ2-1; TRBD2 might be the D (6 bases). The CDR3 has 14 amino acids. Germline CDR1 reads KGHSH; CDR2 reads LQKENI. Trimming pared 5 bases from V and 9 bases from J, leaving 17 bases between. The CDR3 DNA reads TGTGCCAGCTCAGTGGGACTCACTCGGACTGAGCAGTTCTTC. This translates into CASSVGLTRTEQFF. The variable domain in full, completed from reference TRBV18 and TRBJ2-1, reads NAGVMQNPRHLVRRRGQEARLRCSPMKGHSHVYWYRQLPEEGLKFMVYLQKENIIDESGMPKERFSAEFPKEGPSILRIQQVVRGDSAAYFCASSVGLTRTEQFFGPGTRLTVL.

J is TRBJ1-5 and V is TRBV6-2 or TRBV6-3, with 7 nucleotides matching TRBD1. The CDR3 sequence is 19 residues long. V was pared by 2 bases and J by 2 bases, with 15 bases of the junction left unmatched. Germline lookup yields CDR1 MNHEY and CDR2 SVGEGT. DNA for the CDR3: TGTGCCAGCAGTTACAGCCCACTCCACCAGGGGGGTCGCAATCAGCCCCAGCATTTT. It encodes CASSYSPLHQGGRNQPQHF.

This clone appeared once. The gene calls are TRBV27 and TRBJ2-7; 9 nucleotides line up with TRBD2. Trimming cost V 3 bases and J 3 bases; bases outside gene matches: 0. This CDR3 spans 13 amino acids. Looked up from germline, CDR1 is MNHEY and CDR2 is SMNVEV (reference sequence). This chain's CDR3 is CASSLREGYEQYV. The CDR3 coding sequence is TGTGCCAGCAGTTTGCGGGAGGGCTACGAGCAGTACGTC.

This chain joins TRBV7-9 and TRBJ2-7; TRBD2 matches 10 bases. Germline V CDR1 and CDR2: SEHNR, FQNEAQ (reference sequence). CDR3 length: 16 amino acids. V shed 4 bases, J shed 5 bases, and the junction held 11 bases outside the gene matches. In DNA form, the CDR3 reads TGTGCCAGCAGCTCCTTTAGCGGGGGGCCGGCTAACGAGCAGTACTTC. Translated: CASSSFSGGPANEQYF.

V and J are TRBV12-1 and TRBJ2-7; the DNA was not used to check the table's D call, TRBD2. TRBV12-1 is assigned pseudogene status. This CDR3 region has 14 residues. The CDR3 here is CARGPGTSGYEQYV. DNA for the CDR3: TGTGCCAGAGGGCCCGGGACTAGCGGCTACGAGCAGTACGTC.

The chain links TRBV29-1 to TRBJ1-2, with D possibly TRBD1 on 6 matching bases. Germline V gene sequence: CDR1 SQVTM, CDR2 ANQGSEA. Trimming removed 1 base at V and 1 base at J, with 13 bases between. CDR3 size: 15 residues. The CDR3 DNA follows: TGCAGCGTTGAAGCGAGGGACAAACTTAACTATGGCTACACCTTC. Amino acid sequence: CSVEARDKLNYGYTF.

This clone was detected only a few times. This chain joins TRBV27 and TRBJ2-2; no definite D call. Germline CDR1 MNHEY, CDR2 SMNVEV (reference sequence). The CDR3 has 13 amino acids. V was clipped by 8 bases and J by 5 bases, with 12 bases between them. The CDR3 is CASGWVGTGELFF. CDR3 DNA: TGTGCCAGCGGTTGGGTGGGAACCGGGGAGCTGTTTTTT.

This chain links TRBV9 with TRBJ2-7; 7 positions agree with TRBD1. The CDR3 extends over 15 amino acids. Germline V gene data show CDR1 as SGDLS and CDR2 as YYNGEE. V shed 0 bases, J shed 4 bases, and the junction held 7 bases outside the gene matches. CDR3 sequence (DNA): TGTGCCAGCAGCGTAGGTTTACAGGGGTCGTACGAGCAGTACTTC. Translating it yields CASSVGLQGSYEQYF.

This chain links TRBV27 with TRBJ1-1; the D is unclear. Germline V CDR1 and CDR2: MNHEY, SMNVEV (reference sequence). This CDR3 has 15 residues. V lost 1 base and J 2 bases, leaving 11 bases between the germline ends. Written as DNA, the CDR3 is TGTGCCAGCAGTTTATTAGCAGTTTCCAACACTGAAGCTTTCTTT. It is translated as CASSLLAVSNTEAFF.

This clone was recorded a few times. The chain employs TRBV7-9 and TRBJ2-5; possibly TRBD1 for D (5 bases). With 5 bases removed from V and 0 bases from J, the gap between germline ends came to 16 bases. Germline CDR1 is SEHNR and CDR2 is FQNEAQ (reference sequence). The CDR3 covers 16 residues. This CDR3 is CASSVQWFRDQETQYF. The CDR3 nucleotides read TGTGCCAGCAGCGTGCAATGGTTCAGGGACCAAGAGACCCAGTACTTC.

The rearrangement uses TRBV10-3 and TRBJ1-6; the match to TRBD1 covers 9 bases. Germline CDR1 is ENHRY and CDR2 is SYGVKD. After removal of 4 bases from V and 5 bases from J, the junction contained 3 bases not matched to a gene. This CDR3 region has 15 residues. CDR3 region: CAISVGTGNNSPLHF. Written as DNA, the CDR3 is TGTGCCATCAGTGTGGGGACAGGGAATAATTCACCCCTCCACTTT.

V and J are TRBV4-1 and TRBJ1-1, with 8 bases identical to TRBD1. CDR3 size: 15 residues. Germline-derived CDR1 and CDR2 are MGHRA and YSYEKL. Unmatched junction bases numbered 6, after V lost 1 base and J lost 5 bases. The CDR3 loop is CASSQVQGGRTEAFF. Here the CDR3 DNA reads TGCGCCAGCAGCCAAGTACAGGGGGGAAGGACTGAAGCTTTCTTT.

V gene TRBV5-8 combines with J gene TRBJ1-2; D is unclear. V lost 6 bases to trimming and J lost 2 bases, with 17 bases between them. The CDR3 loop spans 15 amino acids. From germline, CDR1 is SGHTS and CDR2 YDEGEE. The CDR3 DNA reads TGTGCCAGCACTTTAGTGGGAGTAGGGAACTATGGCTACACCTTC. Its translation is CASTLVGVGNYGYTF.

CDR3 amino acids: CASSDDGFNQPQHF. The CDR3, as DNA: TGTGCCAGTAGTGACGATGGGTTCAATCAGCCCCAGCATTTT. The chain employs TRBV19 and TRBJ1-5; no clear D. Germline values: CDR1 LNHDA, CDR2 SQIVND (reference sequence). The CDR3 contains 14 residues. V dropped 5 bases and J dropped 3 bases, with 11 bases sitting between them.

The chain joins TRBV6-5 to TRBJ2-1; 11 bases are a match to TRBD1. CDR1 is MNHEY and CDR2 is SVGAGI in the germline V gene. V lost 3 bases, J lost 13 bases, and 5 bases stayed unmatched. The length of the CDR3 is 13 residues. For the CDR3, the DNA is TGTGCCAGCAGTTATCCCGGACAGGGGGCACAGTTCTTC. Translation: CASSYPGQGAQFF.

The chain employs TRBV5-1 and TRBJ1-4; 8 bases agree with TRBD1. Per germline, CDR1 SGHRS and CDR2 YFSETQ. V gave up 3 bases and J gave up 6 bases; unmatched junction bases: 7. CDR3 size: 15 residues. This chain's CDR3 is CASSWARGQDEKLFF. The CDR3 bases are TGCGCCAGCAGCTGGGCACGGGGACAGGATGAAAAACTGTTTTTT.